The 11 T cell receptor beta chains presented below share a single source sample, sequenced in a study of blood T cell repertoires in COVID-19. Using immunoSEQ multiplex PCR, the repertoire was profiled, and TCRdb retains in-frame clones only, with some absent. This table holds fewer than 150,000 clones, less than 85% found once. The specimen was peripheral blood. Receptors were obtained from a human donor with acute or convalescent COVID-19. The donor label of this sample is uncertain.

This clone was counted once. The rearrangement uses TRBV6-6 and TRBJ2-2, with 7 bases that match TRBD1. The CDR3 has 15 amino acids. V lost 6 bases, J lost 4 bases, and 8 bases stayed unmatched. CDR1 MNHNY and CDR2 SVGAGI come from the germline V gene (reference sequence). The CDR3 loop reads CASRKGTAITGELFF. Here the CDR3 DNA reads TGTGCCAGCAGGAAAGGGACAGCCATCACCGGGGAGCTGTTTTTT.

The chain employs TRBV7-9 and TRBJ1-1; no definite D call. Looked up from germline, CDR1 is SEHNR and CDR2 is FQNEAQ (reference sequence). The CDR3 is 13 residues long. Trimming removed 5 bases from V and 3 bases from J, with 10 bases in between. In DNA, the CDR3 is TGTGCCAGCAGCCCTTTTAGTGACACTGAAGCTTTCTTT. This translates into CASSPFSDTEAFF.

The chain carries TRBV5-1 and TRBJ2-3; maybe TRBD1 (6 bases). V was trimmed by 4 bases and J by 3 bases, leaving 9 bases between them. This CDR3 is 13 amino acids long. The germline V gene encodes CDR1 SGHRS and CDR2 YFSETQ. The CDR3 nucleotides are TGCGCCAGCAGCGACCAGGGGACAGATACGCAGTATTTT. Its protein product is CASSDQGTDTQYF.

V is TRBV6-5 and J is TRBJ1-2; D gene ambiguous. Germline assignment: CDR1 MNHEY and CDR2 SVGAGI. CDR3 length: 15 amino acids. V was cut by 0 bases and J by 4 bases, with 12 bases left in between. CDR3 bases: TGTGCCAGCAGTTACTCCAGGTTCGGTATCTATGGCTACACCTTC. It translates to CASSYSRFGIYGYTF.

This clone was picked up a small number of times. V gene TRBV6-5 combines with J gene TRBJ1-2, with D perhaps matching TRBD1 (6 bases). This CDR3 region has 14 residues. Deletions cut 2 bases from V and 8 bases from J, with 15 bases between. Looked up from germline, CDR1 is MNHEY and CDR2 is SVGAGI. CDR3 sequence (DNA): TGTGCCAGCAGTTACCGCAACAGGGAAGGGGGCTACACCTTC. Amino acids: CASSYRNREGGYTF.

The V and J genes are TRBV7-9 and TRBJ2-2; 7 bases align to TRBD2. This CDR3 has 14 residues. CDR1 and CDR2 (germline): SEHNR, FQNEAQ (reference sequence). With V trimmed by 7 bases and J by 7 bases, 9 bases remained unmatched. CDR3: CASTRGGFGGELFF. Written as DNA, the CDR3 is TGTGCCAGCACACGCGGGGGATTCGGCGGGGAGCTGTTTTTT.

In its sample, this clone was seen once. This chain links TRBV7-2 with TRBJ1-2, with TRBD1 as a possible D gene (5 bases). The CDR3 length is 14 residues. CDR1 and CDR2 (germline): SGHTA, FQGNSA. V dropped 4 bases and J dropped 5 bases, with 14 bases sitting between them. CDR3 bases: TGTGCCAGCAGCTCGACGACAGAAACATATGGCTACACCTTC. This sequence encodes CASSSTTETYGYTF.

The J gene is TRBJ2-5, the V gene TRBV7-2; TRBD2 agrees at 9 bases. Germline assignment: CDR1 SGHTA and CDR2 FQGNSA. Unmatched junction bases numbered 5, after V lost 5 bases and J lost 4 bases. The CDR3 length is 14 residues. The CDR3 loop is CASSDSGGGETQYF. CDR3 DNA sequence: TGTGCCAGCAGCGATAGCGGGGGTGGAGAGACCCAGTACTTC.

The CDR3 DNA reads as TGTGCCTGGAACCCGCGGCAACCCGGGGAGCTGTTTTTT. Its translation is CAWNPRQPGELFF. The chain combines TRBV30 with TRBJ2-2, with unresolved D. Trimming took 4 bases from V and 6 from J, leaving 12 bases between them. Germline V gives CDR1 GTSNPN, CDR2 SVGIG (reference sequence). The CDR3 totals 13 residues.

This clone was seen once. The V and J genes are TRBV6-1 and TRBJ1-2; tentatively, D is TRBD1 (6 bases). CDR1 is MNHNS and CDR2 is SASEGT in the germline V gene. The CDR3 has 15 amino acids. The ends were cut back, 2 bases at V and 4 bases at J, with 14 bases in the middle. The CDR3, as DNA: TGTGCCAGCAGTGAATCACTAACAGGGCTCTATGGCTACACCTTC. This gives the protein CASSESLTGLYGYTF.

This clone was found a few times. The V call is TRBV6-5, the J call TRBJ2-1; 8 bases align to TRBD2. Trimming took 7 bases from V and 3 from J; bases not matched to a gene: 2. The CDR3 runs 13 residues. CDR1 and CDR2 (germline): MNHEY, SVGAGI. CDR3 in DNA: TGTGCCAGCATACTAGCGGACTACAATGAGCAGTTCTTC. Translating it yields CASILADYNEQFF.